These 32 T cell receptor beta chains were sequenced from one sample in a study of CD8 T cells in ankylosing spondylitis. TCRdb passed the 5' RACE reads through MiXCR, listing each CDR3 protein once. This sample has about 130,000 distinct CDR3 sequences, with just under 7.5% found just once. The sequenced sample was blood, either unsorted or a sorted T cell fraction (not recorded which). The receptors originated from a female donor with ankylosing spondylitis or in good health (not recorded which).

The table lists this clonotype with many counts. The chain uses TRBV7-6 and TRBJ2-1; no reliable D call. V shed 1 base and J shed 5 bases, with 9 bases lying between them. CDR3 size: 14 residues. CDR1 is SGHVS and CDR2 is FNYEAQ in the germline V gene. In DNA, the CDR3 is TGTGCCAGCAGCTTAGGTACTCGGGACAATGAGCAGTTCTTC. Residues: CASSLGTRDNEQFF.

This clonotype was detected ten times or more. The CDR3 sequence: CASSSRRIVKDRDHGYTF. CDR3 coding DNA: TGTGCCAGCAGTTCCCGCCGGATCGTCAAGGACAGGGATCATGGCTACACCTTC. This sequence joins TRBV27 and TRBJ1-2, with 8 bases fitting TRBD1. Germline trimming cut 4 bases from V and 6 bases from J; bases unmatched to any gene: 19. Per the germline V gene, CDR1 is MNHEY and CDR2 is SMNVEV (reference sequence). The CDR3 is 18 residues long.

At least ten counts were recorded for this clonotype. The chain links TRBV5-1 to TRBJ2-5; D is possibly TRBD2 (5 bases). Germline V gives CDR1 SGHRS, CDR2 YFSETQ. The CDR3 has 14 amino acids. The ends were cut back, 0 bases at V and 5 bases at J, with 11 bases in the middle. The DNA for the CDR3 is TGCGCCAGCAGCTTGGAGTTCGAGCGGGAGACCCAGTACTTC. It codes for CASSLEFERETQYF.

Many counts were recorded for this clonotype. V usage is TRBV3-1 and J usage is TRBJ1-1, with 7 bases fitting TRBD1. The CDR3 loop spans 16 amino acids. CDR1 and CDR2 from the germline V gene are LGHDT and YNNKEL (reference sequence). Losses at the gene ends were 0 bases for V and 3 bases for J; bases not matched to a gene: 7. Here the CDR3 reads CASSQDAQGGHTEAFF. The CDR3 coding sequence is TGTGCCAGCAGCCAAGATGCCCAGGGGGGGCACACTGAAGCTTTCTTT. The whole variable domain, remainder taken from reference TRBV3-1 and TRBJ1-1, is DTAVSQTPKYLVTQMGNDKSIKCEQNLGHDTMYWYKQDSKKFLKIMFSYNNKELIINETVPNRFSPKSPDKAHLNLHINSLELGDSAVYFCASSQDAQGGHTEAFFGQGTRLTVV.

Many counts were recorded for this clonotype. The chain employs TRBV7-2 and TRBJ2-1; 7 nucleotides match TRBD1. Germline V gene lookup returns CDR1 SGHTA and CDR2 FQGNSA. This CDR3 contains 13 residues. J was trimmed by 9 bases and V by 0 bases; bases with no gene match: 2. This CDR3 reads CASSLAGGTEQFF. CDR3 coding DNA: TGTGCCAGCAGCTTAGCAGGGGGCACTGAGCAGTTCTTC.

This clonotype was detected only a few times. The rearrangement joins TRBV14 to TRBJ2-3; no clear D. V was trimmed by 0 bases and J by 6 bases, leaving 7 bases between them. Germline V gene sequence: CDR1 SGHDN, CDR2 FVKESK. CDR3 length: 13 amino acids. CDR3 protein: CASSQDLRDTQYF. The CDR3 DNA is TGTGCCAGCAGCCAAGATCTTAGGGATACGCAGTATTTT. The full variable domain, in which reference TRBV14 and TRBJ2-3 provide the parts outside the CDR3, is EAGVTQFPSHSVIEKGQTVTLRCDPISGHDNLYWYRRVMGKEIKFLLHFVKESKQDESGMPNNRFLAERTGGTYSTLKVQPAELEDSGVYFCASSQDLRDTQYFGPGTRLTVL.

This chain joins TRBV7-8 and TRBJ1-6; TRBD1 matches at 8 bases. Germline assignment: CDR1 SGHVS and CDR2 FQNEAQ. Trimming cost V 4 bases and J 7 bases; bases outside gene matches: 9. CDR3 size: 16 residues. The CDR3 loop is CASSSGSQGANSPLHF. CDR3 sequence (DNA): TGTGCCAGCAGCTCGGGATCCCAGGGGGCCAATTCACCCCTCCACTTT.

Only a few counts were recorded for this clonotype. The rearrangement uses TRBV7-9 and TRBJ1-1; 8 positions agree with TRBD1. The CDR3 covers 13 residues. The V gene end was trimmed by 5 bases and the J gene end by 4 bases; junction bases not matched to a gene: 3. The germline gives CDR1 SEHNR, CDR2 FQNEAQ (reference sequence). CDR3 sequence: CASSVDRGTEAFF. The CDR3 DNA sequence: TGTGCCAGCAGCGTAGACAGGGGCACTGAAGCTTTCTTT.

This clonotype was seen many times. The gene calls are TRBV12-3 or TRBV12-4 and TRBJ1-2; the D gene is possibly TRBD1 (6 bases). Trimming removed 5 bases from V and 6 bases from J, with 13 bases in between. The CDR3 runs to 13 residues. The CDR3 sequence is CASSSSGGDGYTF. CDR3 coding DNA: TGTGCCAGCAGTAGCAGTGGGGGCGATGGCTACACCTTC.

This clonotype was found many times. The chain uses TRBV5-1 and TRBJ1-5; weak D call: TRBD1 (5 bases). Germline V gene lookup returns CDR1 SGHRS and CDR2 YFSETQ. Trimming shortened V by 4 bases and J by 3 bases, and 11 bases separated the two germline ends. The CDR3 has 14 residues. The CDR3 sequence is CASSPGRNNQPQHF. The DNA of the CDR3 is TGCGCCAGCAGCCCGGGACGGAACAATCAGCCCCAGCATTTT.

This clonotype occurred a few times. The CDR3 reads CASSLVSARNTEAFF. The DNA for the CDR3 is TGTGCCAGCAGCTTAGTGAGTGCCAGGAACACTGAAGCTTTCTTT. V gene TRBV11-1 combines with J gene TRBJ1-1; no clear D. Germline V lookup: CDR1 SGHAT, CDR2 FQDESV (reference sequence). Trimming took off 1 base at V and 1 base at J, with 10 bases between the two ends. CDR3 length: 15 amino acids. Full variable domain (outside the CDR3, taken from reference TRBV11-1 and TRBJ1-1): EAEVAQSPRYKITEKSQAVAFWCDPISGHATLYWYRQILGQGPELLVQFQDESVVDDSQLPKDRFSAERLKGVDSTLKIQPAELGDSAMYLCASSLVSARNTEAFFGQGTRLTVV.

At least ten counts were recorded for this clonotype. The gene calls are TRBV20-1 and TRBJ1-1; D remains unclear. The germline gives CDR1 DFQATT, CDR2 SNEGSKA (reference sequence). The CDR3 length is 14 residues. Trimming stripped 1 base from V and 1 base from J, with 10 bases between. The CDR3 nucleotides read TGCAGTGCTAGAGTGGCCTCCCGGAACACTGAAGCTTTCTTT. As protein: CSARVASRNTEAFF.

The chain combines TRBV2 with TRBJ1-1, with 12 bases lining up with TRBD1. This CDR3 contains 16 residues. CDR1 and CDR2 (germline): SNHLY, FYNNEI. V shed 3 bases and J 3 bases; nucleotides not matched to a gene: 5. CDR3 protein: CASSEGGQGAYTEAFF. In nucleotides, the CDR3 is TGTGCCAGCAGTGAGGGGGGACAGGGGGCGTACACTGAAGCTTTCTTT.

This clonotype appeared a few times. The V call is TRBV6-2 or TRBV6-3, the J call TRBJ2-3, with D hard to call. Germline V CDR1 and CDR2: MNHEY, SVGEGT. V lost 10 bases and J 8 bases, leaving 19 bases between the germline ends. This CDR3 is built from 13 residues. CDR3 in amino acids: CANRQTETGTQYF. The CDR3 coding sequence is TGTGCCAATAGGCAGACGGAAACGGGTACGCAGTATTTT.

In this sample, this clonotype turned up many times. The gene calls are TRBV20-1 and TRBJ1-5; no definite D call. Germline V gene data show CDR1 as DFQATT and CDR2 as SNEGSKA (reference sequence). The CDR3 extends over 14 amino acids. V was cut by 3 bases and J by 1 base, with 10 bases left in between. CDR3 in amino acids: CSARLGTSNQPQHF. The CDR3 DNA follows: TGCAGTGCTAGGTTGGGTACCAGCAATCAGCCCCAGCATTTT.

This clonotype appeared many times. The rearrangement uses TRBV9 and TRBJ1-2; no clear D. Germline V gene lookup returns CDR1 SGDLS and CDR2 YYNGEE. V was pared by 0 bases and J by 8 bases, with 8 bases between. The CDR3 loop spans 12 amino acids. The CDR3: CASSVASYGYTF. CDR3 bases: TGTGCCAGCAGCGTAGCGTCCTACGGCTACACCTTC.

This clonotype was seen repeatedly, ten times or more. The genes are TRBV12-3 or TRBV12-4 and TRBJ1-5; D not resolved. The CDR3 has 14 amino acids. Trimming took off 1 base at V and 3 bases at J, with 7 bases between the two ends. The CDR3 DNA reads as TGTGCCAGCAGTTTAGGCGGATACAATCAGCCCCAGCATTTT. It translates to CASSLGGYNQPQHF.

This clonotype was observed a handful of times. V and J are TRBV7-2 and TRBJ1-1; D is perhaps TRBD1 (5 bases). The CDR3 extends over 14 amino acids. V was trimmed by 2 bases and J by 3 bases, leaving 10 bases between them. Germline values: CDR1 SGHTA, CDR2 FQGNSA. The chain's CDR3 is CASSLIRVDTEAFF. The CDR3 nucleotides are TGTGCCAGCAGCTTAATCAGGGTGGACACTGAAGCTTTCTTT.

The J gene is TRBJ2-3, the V gene TRBV7-9, with 7 bases lining up with TRBD2. V dropped 5 bases and J dropped 11; count of bases not matched to a gene: 7. Germline V gives CDR1 SEHNR, CDR2 FQNEAQ (reference sequence). This CDR3 is 12 amino acids long. The CDR3: CASSPQGGRQYF. The CDR3 DNA reads TGTGCCAGCAGCCCGCAGGGCGGGAGGCAGTATTTT.

This clonotype was detected ten times or more. The chain carries TRBV9 and TRBJ1-2, with TRBD1 matching over 12 bases. CDR3 length equals 17 residues. The V and J ends lost 4 bases and 4 bases, in that order; junction bases with no gene match: 11. Germline-derived CDR1 and CDR2 are SGDLS and YYNGEE. Written as DNA, the CDR3 is TGTGCCAGCAGCCTAGACCCGGGACAGGGGGCAATCTATGGCTACACCTTC. As protein: CASSLDPGQGAIYGYTF.

This clonotype was found many times. The chain recombines TRBV5-6 with TRBJ1-2; TRBD1 might be the D (5 bases). This CDR3 spans 14 amino acids. From germline, CDR1 is SGHDT and CDR2 YYEEEE. V was cut by 5 bases and J by 4 bases, with 15 bases left in between. The CDR3 sequence: CASREQGAFYGYTF. CDR3 nucleotide sequence: TGTGCCAGCAGGGAGCAGGGAGCTTTCTATGGCTACACCTTC.

This clonotype has more than one count but fewer than ten. V and J are TRBV5-1 and TRBJ1-1, with 7 bases fitting TRBD1. CDR1 SGHRS and CDR2 YFSETQ come from the germline V gene. V was pared by 3 bases and J by 1 base, with 6 bases of the junction left unmatched. The CDR3 is 15 amino acids. CDR3 residues: CASSWGDRPNTEAFF. CDR3 nucleotides: TGCGCCAGCAGCTGGGGGGACAGACCGAACACTGAAGCTTTCTTT. Full variable domain (rest looked up from reference TRBV5-1 and TRBJ1-1): KAGVTQTPRYLIKTRGQQVTLSCSPISGHRSVSWYQQTPGQGLQFLFEYFSETQRNKGNFPGRFSGRQFSNSRSEMNVSTLELGDSALYLCASSWGDRPNTEAFFGQGTRLTVV.

This clonotype has at least ten counts. This chain uses TRBV12-3 or TRBV12-4 with TRBJ2-5; 7 nucleotides agree with TRBD2. The V gene end was trimmed by 3 bases and the J gene end by 5 bases; junction bases not matched to a gene: 9. CDR3 length: 15 amino acids. This CDR3 is CASSLVLAWDETQYF. The CDR3 DNA follows: TGTGCCAGCAGTTTGGTACTAGCGTGGGATGAGACCCAGTACTTC.

This clonotype was picked up many times. This chain uses TRBV6-6 with TRBJ1-1; possibly TRBD1 for D (6 bases). V lost 8 bases to trimming and J lost 0 bases, with 10 bases between them. This CDR3 has 13 residues. Germline V gene sequence: CDR1 MNHNY, CDR2 SVGAGI (reference sequence). This chain's CDR3 is CASLDRLNTEAFF. CDR3 sequence (DNA): TGTGCCAGCCTCGACAGGCTGAACACTGAAGCTTTCTTT.

This clonotype was picked up many times. The chain joins TRBV3-1 to TRBJ1-6, with 7 bases matching TRBD1. CDR1 LGHDT and CDR2 YNNKEL come from the germline V gene (reference sequence). V gave up 4 bases and J gave up 10 bases; unmatched junction bases: 10. The CDR3 runs to 15 residues. The CDR3 region is CASSPLAGGNSPLHF. The CDR3 DNA sequence: TGTGCCAGCAGCCCTTTGGCAGGGGGTAACTCACCCCTCCACTTT.

This clonotype was seen ten or more times. The gene calls are TRBV2 and TRBJ1-4; 8 bases line up with TRBD1. The CDR3 has 15 residues. Germline V gene sequence: CDR1 SNHLY, CDR2 FYNNEI. The V and J ends lost 4 bases and 8 bases, in that order; junction bases with no gene match: 9. CDR3 sequence (DNA): TGTGCCAGCAGTGGGAGGACAGGGAGTCAGGAAAAACTGTTTTTT. Translating it yields CASSGRTGSQEKLFF.

This clonotype was seen only a few times. The chain combines TRBV7-2 with TRBJ1-2; D gene ambiguous. Germline V CDR1 and CDR2: SGHTA, FQGNSA. V lost 4 bases and J 3 bases, leaving 9 bases between the germline ends. The length of the CDR3 is 13 residues. The CDR3 nucleotides are TGTGCCAGCAGCTCGTTGTTGGACTATGGCTACACCTTC. Protein: CASSSLLDYGYTF. Using reference TRBV7-2 and TRBJ1-2 for the parts outside the CDR3, the full variable domain is GAGVSQSPSNKVTEKGKDVELRCDPISGHTALYWYRQSLGQGLEFLIYFQGNSAPDKSGLPSDRFSAERTGGSVSTLTIQRTQQEDSAVYLCASSSLLDYGYTFGSGTRLTVV.

This clonotype was detected ten times or more. The chain recombines TRBV5-1 with TRBJ1-6; possible D gene TRBD1, 6 bases. In germline, CDR1 is SGHRS, CDR2 YFSETQ. This CDR3 comprises 15 residues. V was trimmed by 1 base and J by 6 bases, leaving 11 bases between them. The CDR3 nucleotides read TGCGCCAGCAGCTTGCAGACAGGAACTAATTCACCCCTCCACTTT. Protein: CASSLQTGTNSPLHF.

This clonotype was seen many times. Sequence at one end of the junction differs from germline and may be a read error. V is TRBV12-3 or TRBV12-4 and J is TRBJ1-1, with D possibly being TRBD1 (5 bases). This CDR3 is 14 amino acids long. For the CDR3, the DNA is TGTGCCAGCAGCTTAGGGGTGCTGAACACTGAAGCTTTCTTT. Translating gives CASSLGVLNTEAFF.

The chain combines TRBV18 with TRBJ2-7, with 7 bases fitting TRBD2. This CDR3 is built from 15 residues. CDR1 and CDR2 from the germline V gene are KGHSH and LQKENI. V was pared by 0 bases and J by 3 bases, with 5 bases of the junction left unmatched. The CDR3 DNA follows: TGTGCCAGCTCACCACCGGGGAGGGGAGGCTACGAGCAGTACTTC. This encodes CASSPPGRGGYEQYF.

This clonotype was seen at least ten times. The J gene is TRBJ2-3, the V gene TRBV4-2; TRBD2 agrees at 12 bases. Per the germline V gene, CDR1 is LGHNA and CDR2 is YNFKEQ. Trimming at V came to 0 bases and at J to 1 base, leaving 11 bases not matched to a gene. CDR3 length: 20 residues. The CDR3, as DNA: TGTGCCAGCAGCCAAGATCTTTCTAGCGGGGGGGCCCTTGGCACAGATACGCAGTATTTT. Its protein is CASSQDLSSGGALGTDTQYF.

This clonotype was seen ten or more times. This chain connects TRBV20-1 to TRBJ2-1, with 9 bases identical to TRBD2. V was pared by 0 bases and J by 4 bases, with 4 bases of the junction left unmatched. The CDR3 is made up of 15 amino acids. CDR1 is DFQATT, CDR2 SNEGSKA, per germline (reference sequence). The CDR3 DNA reads TGCAGTGCTAGAGATTTGACTAGCGGTTACAATGAGCAGTTCTTC. Its translation is CSARDLTSGYNEQFF.